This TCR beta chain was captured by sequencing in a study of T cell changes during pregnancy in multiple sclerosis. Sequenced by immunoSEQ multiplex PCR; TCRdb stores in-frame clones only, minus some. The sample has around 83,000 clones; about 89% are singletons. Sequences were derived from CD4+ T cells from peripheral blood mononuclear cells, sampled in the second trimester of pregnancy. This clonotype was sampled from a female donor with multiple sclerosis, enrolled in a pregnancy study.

The CDR3 nucleotides read TGCGCCAGCAGCCAAGAGGTTTTGAGGGTCGGGTTCCCCGGGGAGCTGTTTTTT. Translation gives CASSQEVLRVGFPGELFF. The rearrangement joins TRBV4-3 to TRBJ2-2, with D tentatively TRBD2 (5 bases). Trimming left V 0 bases short and J 6 bases short, with 20 bases between. There are 18 residues in the CDR3. CDR1 LGHNA and CDR2 YSLEER come from the germline V gene.